Listed here are 14 T cell receptor beta chains from one sample, sequenced in a study of early T cells in non-severe SARS-CoV-2 infection. From the 5' RACE reads, TCRdb called clonotypes with MiXCR, one entry per CDR3 protein. The sample records 55,000 to 80,000 distinct CDR3 sequences, under 14% being singletons. The specimen was whole blood. These receptors all stem from an adult who was a healthcare worker with PCR-confirmed SARS-CoV-2 infection or an uninfected control (not recorded which).

In its sample, this clonotype was seen many times. The chain carries TRBV3-1 and TRBJ2-7; D gene ambiguous. The CDR3 has 12 residues. The V end lost 2 bases, the J end lost 2 bases, and 4 bases lay between the germline ends. Germline V gene lookup returns CDR1 LGHDT and CDR2 YNNKEL (reference sequence). CDR3 coding DNA: TGTGCCAGCAGCCAATTCCCCTACGAGCAGTACTTC. It specifies CASSQFPYEQYF.

The rearrangement uses TRBV18 and TRBJ1-1, with D hard to call. The CDR3 spans 16 residues. V lost 2 bases, J lost 0 bases, and 13 bases lay in between. Germline V gene data show CDR1 as KGHSH and CDR2 as LQKENI. CDR3 protein: CASSPLAADLNTEAFF. In DNA form, the CDR3 reads TGTGCCAGCTCACCATTAGCCGCAGACTTGAACACTGAAGCTTTCTTT.

This clonotype occurred many times. The chain combines TRBV12-3 or TRBV12-4 with TRBJ2-7, with D unclear. The CDR3 consists of 12 residues. Trimming took off 3 bases at V and 5 bases at J, with 8 bases between the two ends. CDR3 sequence: CASSFRNDEQYF. DNA of the CDR3: TGTGCCAGCAGTTTTAGGAACGACGAGCAGTACTTC.

This clonotype was seen a few times. The V and J genes are TRBV12-3 or TRBV12-4 and TRBJ1-6, with TRBD1 matching 7 bases. The ends lost 4 bases at V and 5 bases at J; junction bases unmatched: 2. CDR3 length: 14 amino acids. CDR3 DNA sequence: TGTGCCAGCAGTTCGACAGGGAATAATTCACCCCTCCACTTT. Translation gives CASSSTGNNSPLHF.

This clonotype was seen a few times. The V and J genes are TRBV3-1 and TRBJ1-2; D is perhaps TRBD1 (6 bases). The CDR3 spans 14 residues. Between the trimmed V and J ends, which lost 0 bases and 6 bases, there was a span of 11 bases. Germline CDR1 LGHDT, CDR2 YNNKEL (reference sequence). The CDR3 nucleotides are TGTGCCAGCAGCCAAGATCAGGCAGGGGATGGCTACACCTTC. Amino acids: CASSQDQAGDGYTF.

The rearrangement links TRBV4-1 to TRBJ2-5; 11 bases are a match to TRBD2. This CDR3 has 20 residues. The germline V gene has CDR1 MGHRA and CDR2 YSYEKL. The V segment lost 0 bases and the J segment 5 bases; nucleotides outside the gene matches: 17. The CDR3 nucleotides are TGCGCCAGCAGCCAAGATCGGTTCGGGCTCTTAGCGGGAGGGGACGAGACCCAGTACTTC. Translating gives CASSQDRFGLLAGGDETQYF.

This clonotype was recorded many times. This sequence joins TRBV29-1 and TRBJ1-2; maybe TRBD1 (5 bases). V lost 5 bases to trimming and J lost 8 bases, with 12 bases between them. The germline V gene encodes CDR1 SQVTM and CDR2 ANQGSEA. The CDR3 extends over 11 amino acids. The CDR3 nucleotides are TGCAGCGTTCATGGGGCAGGCGGCTACACCTTC. As protein: CSVHGAGGYTF.

As for this clonotype: A single base separates this from a much larger clone, so it may be a read error. The V gene is TRBV12-3 or TRBV12-4, the J gene TRBJ1-2, with 7 nucleotides matching TRBD1. The CDR3 is 16 amino acids. CDR3 DNA: TGTGCCGGCAGTTTAGCGCTGGGAGGGGGCGCGAATGGCTACACCTTC. Translated, it gives CAGSLALGGGANGYTF.

This chain joins TRBV11-2 and TRBJ2-3; D not resolved. Trimming removed 2 bases at V and 4 bases at J, with 4 bases between. The CDR3 spans 12 residues. In germline, CDR1 is SGHAT, CDR2 FQNNGV. CDR3 loop: CASSLLSDTQYF. The CDR3 DNA follows: TGTGCCAGCAGCTTATTGTCAGATACGCAGTATTTT.

This clonotype was picked up a small number of times. The rearrangement links TRBV20-1 to TRBJ2-2; 8 bases line up with TRBD2. After removal of 6 bases from V and 0 bases from J, the junction contained 3 bases not matched to a gene. The CDR3 runs to 14 residues. Germline CDR1 DFQATT, CDR2 SNEGSKA (reference sequence). The CDR3 sequence: CSARAGANTGELFF. For the CDR3, the DNA is TGCAGTGCCCGAGCGGGGGCGAACACCGGGGAGCTGTTTTTT.

As for this clonotype: One junction end does not reproduce the germline sequence, and a read error may be involved. The chain links TRBV3-1 to TRBJ1-1; 12 nucleotides align to TRBD1. The germline V gene has CDR1 LGHDT and CDR2 YNNKEL (reference sequence). This CDR3 is built from 16 residues. CDR3 DNA sequence: TGTACCAGCAGCCGGGACAGGGGGCAGGGAACCACTGAAGCTTTCTTT. Translating it yields CTSSRDRGQGTTEAFF.

This chain uses TRBV6-6 with TRBJ2-7; 10 bases line up with TRBD1. Trimming at V came to 5 bases and at J to 0 bases, leaving 13 bases not matched to a gene. CDR1 and CDR2 (germline): MNHNY, SVGAGI (reference sequence). The CDR3 runs 18 residues. The CDR3 sequence is CASSRSDRGLSVSYEQYF. The CDR3 nucleotides are TGTGCCAGCAGTCGATCCGACAGGGGGCTGTCCGTCTCCTACGAGCAGTACTTC.

The table lists this clonotype with many counts. The V call is TRBV6-5, the J call TRBJ1-4; the D gene is possibly TRBD1 (6 bases). V was pared by 1 base and J by 8 bases, with 14 bases between. Germline loops: CDR1 MNHEY, CDR2 SVGAGI. The CDR3 is 15 residues long. The CDR3, as DNA: TGTGCCAGCAGTTACTTACAGGGTGTCGACGAAAAACTGTTTTTT. This sequence encodes CASSYLQGVDEKLFF.

This clonotype was seen repeatedly, ten times or more. The chain joins TRBV3-1 to TRBJ1-1; 8 bases agree with TRBD1. Germline-derived CDR1 and CDR2 are LGHDT and YNNKEL (reference sequence). Germline trimming cut 3 bases from V and 3 bases from J; bases unmatched to any gene: 3. The CDR3 length is 14 residues. In DNA, the CDR3 is TGTGCCAGCAGCCACGCGGACAGGGACACTGAAGCTTTCTTT. It specifies CASSHADRDTEAFF.